The 24 T cell receptor beta chains below were found in one sample sequenced in a study of low-dose radiotherapy and immunotherapy resistance in tumors. Time point denoted: after trial treatment. The treatment is: LDRT plus nivolumab, ipilimumab, low-dose cyclophosphamide and aspirin (RACIN trial). First-strand cDNA used TRAV- and TRBV-specific primers, covering alpha and beta chains. TCRs underwent 15 to 25 PCR cycles of amplification with a constant-region primer and V-primer adapter. TCRdb reanalysed the reads using MiXCR and keeps one entry per CDR3 protein. This table has roughly 32,000 distinct CDR3 sequences, 49% appearing once. The sequenced sample was PBMCs, obtained after low-dose radiotherapy plus immunotherapy. Receptors were obtained from a male donor with gallbladder cancer.

The sample holds many counts of this clonotype. The chain carries TRBV3-1 and TRBJ2-5; the match to TRBD2 covers 8 bases. After removal of 4 bases from V and 9 bases from J, the junction contained 10 bases not matched to a gene. This CDR3 spans 14 amino acids. Germline V CDR1 and CDR2: LGHDT, YNNKEL (reference sequence). The CDR3 is CASSPGGTSKAQYF. CDR3 DNA sequence: TGTGCCAGCAGCCCGGGCGGGACTAGTAAGGCCCAGTACTTC.

This clonotype was detected ten times or more. This rearrangement joins TRBV5-5 to TRBJ1-5, with D tentatively TRBD1 (5 bases). From germline, CDR1 is SGHKS and CDR2 YYEKEE (reference sequence). V was cut by 5 bases and J by 7 bases, with 19 bases left in between. The CDR3 consists of 15 residues. The CDR3 loop reads CASRPDMEPGQPQHF. The CDR3 bases are TGTGCCAGCAGGCCGGATATGGAACCAGGGCAGCCCCAGCATTTT.

Comments on this clonotype: A read error is the likely source, as a far larger clone sits one nucleotide away. The V gene is TRBV28, the J gene TRBJ2-1; 10 bases agree with TRBD2. The ends lost 2 bases at V and 10 bases at J; junction bases unmatched: 11. This CDR3 has 16 residues. Per germline, CDR1 MDHEN and CDR2 SYDVKM. The CDR3 coding sequence is TGTGCCAGCAGTTTAGAAGCGGGAGGGCCTTCCTACGAGCAGTTCTTC. Its translation: CASSLEAGGPSYEQFF.

By sample fraction, this clonotype is medium-sized. The gene calls are TRBV12-3 or TRBV12-4 and TRBJ2-7, with TRBD1 matching over 9 bases. This CDR3 region has 16 residues. V was pared by 5 bases and J by 4 bases, with 12 bases of the junction left unmatched. DNA for the CDR3: TGTGCCAGCAGTGGGGGACAGGGATCTTTAGGTTACGAGCAGTACTTC. Its translation is CASSGGQGSLGYEQYF.

V gene TRBV18 combines with J gene TRBJ1-5; D not certain. CDR1 is KGHSH, CDR2 LQKENI, per germline. The V end was cut by 5 bases, the J end by 5 bases, with 4 bases between. This CDR3 has 11 amino acids. The CDR3 is CASSFDQPQHF. CDR3 in DNA: TGTGCCAGCTCATTCGATCAGCCCCAGCATTTT.

The gene calls are TRBV20-1 and TRBJ2-2; 10 bases are a match to TRBD2. The CDR3 consists of 17 residues. Trimming at V came to 1 base and at J to 0 bases, leaving 5 bases not matched to a gene. The germline CDR1 and CDR2 sequences are DFQATT and SNEGSKA (reference sequence). For the CDR3, the DNA is TGCAGTGCTAGAGGCCGGACTAGCGGTGCGAACACCGGGGAGCTGTTTTTT. This codes for CSARGRTSGANTGELFF.

This clonotype rates as medium-sized. The chain couples TRBV28 to TRBJ2-3; 9 nucleotides align to TRBD2. The V and J ends lost 6 bases and 0 bases, in that order; junction bases with no gene match: 7. The CDR3 runs 16 residues. CDR1 is MDHEN, CDR2 SYDVKM, per germline. The CDR3 protein is CASSPRTSASTDTQYF. DNA of the CDR3: TGTGCCAGCAGCCCCCGGACTAGCGCAAGCACAGATACGCAGTATTTT. The variable domain in full, with the rest retrieved from reference TRBV28 and TRBJ2-3, is DVKVTQSSRYLVKRTGEKVFLECVQDMDHENMFWYRQDPGLGLRLIYFSYDVKMKEKGDIPEGYSVSREKKERFSLILESASTNQTSMYLCASSPRTSASTDTQYFGPGTRLTVL.

V gene TRBV7-2 combines with J gene TRBJ2-2; TRBD2 might be the D (6 bases). The CDR3 runs to 16 residues. V lost 3 bases to trimming and J lost 6 bases, with 17 bases between them. CDR1 SGHTA and CDR2 FQGNSA come from the germline V gene. The DNA for the CDR3 is TGTGCCAGCAGCTTCCGGGGTGGCGGGATGGCCGGGGAGCTGTTTTTT. Translated: CASSFRGGGMAGELFF.

The genes are TRBV15 and TRBJ2-7; D not resolved. The V gene's germline CDR1 is LNHNV and CDR2 YYDKDF (reference sequence). V lost 1 base and J lost 6, with 7 bases in between. The CDR3 totals 12 residues. CDR3 protein: CATSRALTEQYF. The CDR3 DNA sequence: TGTGCCACCAGCAGAGCCCTGACCGAGCAGTACTTC.

This chain joins TRBV4-1 and TRBJ2-3, with 7 bases fitting TRBD2. Looked up from germline, CDR1 is MGHRA and CDR2 is YSYEKL. V lost 1 base, J lost 0 bases, and 4 bases stayed unmatched. The CDR3 is 16 residues long. The CDR3 nucleotides are TGCGCCAGCAGCCAAGCCTCTAGCGGTAGCACAGATACGCAGTATTTT. As protein: CASSQASSGSTDTQYF.

CDR3 in DNA: TGTGCCAGCAGCGTAGAAACAGCTTCCTACGAGCAGTACTTC. Its protein product is CASSVETASYEQYF. This chain uses TRBV9 with TRBJ2-7, with D hard to call. The germline V gene has CDR1 SGDLS and CDR2 YYNGEE. V was shortened by 0 bases and J by 1 base, with 8 bases between the two germline ends. CDR3 length: 14 amino acids.

The genes are TRBV3-1 and TRBJ1-2; 8 nucleotides agree with TRBD1. Germline assignment: CDR1 LGHDT and CDR2 YNNKEL (reference sequence). This CDR3 has 14 residues. J lost 4 bases, V lost 6 bases, and 7 bases had no gene match. DNA for the CDR3: TGTGCCAGCAGACGAGGACAGGGACCCTATGGCTACACCTTC. Translating it yields CASRRGQGPYGYTF.

In the case of this clonotype: The DNA is left out, because the CDR3 cannot be placed on it with certainty; the CDR3 is given as TCRdb lists it. The chain carries TRBV25-1 and TRBJ1-4. Germline assignment: CDR1 MGHDK and CDR2 SYGVNS. The CDR3 has 14 residues if both end residues are counted. CDR3 region: CASSDQRNEKLFFF.

J is TRBJ1-1 and V is TRBV11-2, with a tentative D call TRBD1 (6 bases). Germline-derived CDR1 and CDR2 are SGHAT and FQNNGV. The CDR3 is made up of 16 amino acids. V was cut by 0 bases and J by 0 bases, with 11 bases left in between. The CDR3 DNA follows: TGTGCCAGCAGCTTAGAATTCGGACAGCTGAACACTGAAGCTTTCTTT. This gives the protein CASSLEFGQLNTEAFF.

The rearrangement links TRBV14 to TRBJ2-1; TRBD2 aligns across 10 bases. The CDR3 loop spans 15 amino acids. The germline gives CDR1 SGHDN, CDR2 FVKESK. Trimming at V came to 6 bases and at J to 7 bases, leaving 9 bases not matched to a gene. The CDR3 sequence is CASRELAGSMNEQFF. In DNA form, the CDR3 reads TGTGCCAGCAGGGAACTAGCGGGAAGTATGAATGAGCAGTTCTTC.

On this clonotype: Since a far larger clone is one base different, this is likely a read error. The chain joins TRBV7-2 to TRBJ2-1, with TRBD2 identical over 9 bases. Germline V gene sequence: CDR1 SGHTA, CDR2 FQGNSA. J gave up 8 bases and V 6 bases, and 11 bases lay outside the gene matches. CDR3 length: 15 amino acids. The CDR3 is CASSEGTSTGHEQFF. The CDR3 bases are TGTGCCAGCAGTGAAGGGACTAGCACTGGCCATGAGCAGTTCTTC. Full variable domain (remainder filled in from reference TRBV7-2 and TRBJ2-1): GAGVSQSPSNKVTEKGKDVELRCDPISGHTALYWYRQSLGQGLEFLIYFQGNSAPDKSGLPSDRFSAERTGGSVSTLTIQRTQQEDSAVYLCASSEGTSTGHEQFFGPGTRLTVL.

J is TRBJ2-1 and V is TRBV28; D may be TRBD1 (5 bases). There are 15 residues in the CDR3. V gave up 10 bases and J gave up 0 bases, with 16 bases separating them. The germline V gene encodes CDR1 MDHEN and CDR2 SYDVKM. CDR3 in DNA: TGTGCCACCGGCCAAGGGGCACTCTCCTACAATGAGCAGTTCTTC. This codes for CATGQGALSYNEQFF.

The gene calls are TRBV12-5 and TRBJ1-3, with a weak D call TRBD1 (6 bases). The CDR3 covers 14 residues. V lost 1 base, J lost 5 bases, and 9 bases lay in between. The germline CDR1 and CDR2 sequences are LGHNT and FRNRAP. The CDR3 here is CASGLGTERNTIYF. CDR3 nucleotides: TGTGCTAGTGGTTTGGGGACAGAAAGAAACACCATATATTTT.

There are many counts of this clonotype. The chain uses TRBV29-1 and TRBJ2-7; D uncertain. The CDR3 length is 14 residues. Germline lookup yields CDR1 SQVTM and CDR2 ANQGSEA. Trimming pared 4 bases from V and 2 bases from J, leaving 15 bases between. The CDR3: CSVGESGVTYEQYF. DNA of the CDR3: TGCAGCGTTGGAGAGAGTGGGGTAACCTACGAGCAGTACTTC.

In this sample, this clonotype turned up a few times. The V and J genes are TRBV4-3 and TRBJ2-3; possible D gene TRBD2, 5 bases. This CDR3 comprises 15 residues. Germline values: CDR1 LGHNA, CDR2 YSLEER. Trimming removed 4 bases from V and 5 bases from J, with 16 bases in between. For the CDR3, the DNA is TGCGCCAGCAGCCGCGGGCCCGGCCCCAAAGATACGCAGTATTTT. Its translation: CASSRGPGPKDTQYF.

This clonotype was seen only a few times. A far larger clone lies a single base away; this is likely a read error. The rearrangement joins TRBV6-6 to TRBJ2-1, with 10 bases that match TRBD1. The CDR3 has 15 residues. Germline-derived CDR1 and CDR2 are MNHNY and SVGAGI (reference sequence). The CDR3 DNA is TGTGCCATCAGTGAACTGACAGGGGGCGCGTACGAGCAGTTCTTC. It yields the protein CAISELTGGAYEQFF.

There are a few counts of this clonotype. CDR3 sequence (DNA): TGTGCCAGCAGCACTCCGCGACAGGGACTTTTGCCTTACTTC. Its protein is CASSTPRQGLLPYF. The chain uses TRBV5-6 and TRBJ2-4, with D perhaps matching TRBD1 (7 bases). From germline, CDR1 is SGHDT and CDR2 YYEEEE. V shed 4 bases and J shed 16 bases, with 24 bases lying between them. This CDR3 comprises 14 residues. Drawing the rest from reference TRBV5-6 and TRBJ2-4, the complete variable domain is DAGVTQSPTHLIKTRGQQVTLRCSPKSGHDTVSWYQQALGQGPQFIFQYYEEEERQRGNFPDRFSGHQFPNYSSELNVNALLLGDSALYLCASSTPRQGLLPYFGAGTRLSVL.

This sequence joins TRBV6-8 and TRBJ2-1; TRBD2 aligns across 8 bases. The CDR3 loop spans 17 amino acids. The ends lost 5 bases at V and 1 base at J; junction bases unmatched: 10. Germline V lookup: CDR1 MNHGY, CDR2 SAAAGT. The CDR3 nucleotides are TGTGCCAGCAGTGTACGAAGGAGCGGGGGTTCCTACAATGAGCAGTTCTTC. Residues: CASSVRRSGGSYNEQFF.

This clonotype was observed a single time. This sequence joins TRBV4-1 and TRBJ2-3, with D possibly called TRBD1 or TRBD2 (7 bases each). Germline CDR1 and CDR2: MGHRA and YSYEKL. Trimming took 3 bases from V and 3 from J, leaving 31 bases between them. CDR3 length equals 21 residues. CDR3 loop: CASSHPGGAGPRGTKTDTQYF. In nucleotides, the CDR3 is TGCGCCAGCAGCCACCCAGGGGGAGCGGGGCCCCGGGGAACGAAAACAGATACGCAGTATTTT.